This TCR beta chain was captured in a study of cytomegalovirus exposure and HLA in healthy donors (dated by TCRdb to 2016 to 2017). For the wider study: In an earlier analysis of 550 to 750 of the donors, less than 350 Gb of sequence data and 90 million to 130 million unique TCR beta sequences from 150 million to 200 million T cells were reported. To predict cytomegalovirus infection status, the study brought together high-throughput TCR immunosequencing, statistical association of individual TCRs with disease status, and machine learning. Every repertoire in the discovery cohort had been generated on one and the same sequencing platform. The number of typed donors differed by locus: about 620-640 for A, B, C, DRB1 and DQB1; 500 to 550 for DQA1; 606 for DPA1; and approximately 450 for DPB1. Of the 350 to 450 genotyped donors, approximately 81% were placed in the genetic ancestry cluster associated with self-reported Caucasian donors. Because of strong linkage in the cohort, roughly five DR-DQ haplotypes were treated as single units for association and clustering. Besides the first cohort of hundreds of subjects, a separate validation cohort made up of roughly 120 different subjects was used. Genome-wide SNP genotypes for about 65% of the roughly 670 donors were used in a later genetic analysis, which treated that subset as a discovery cohort. To decide whether each TCR beta V gene segment behaved as functional or pseudogenic, an earlier analysis of several hundred of the donors relied on high-throughput TCR beta sequencing. Donor age, sex, ethnicity and CMV serostatus were compiled alongside the repertoire data. To study patterns of TCR occurrence, a later analysis re-analyzed previously published TCR beta repertoires from several hundred donors and added high-resolution HLA genotyping. Both class I and class II loci were covered by HLA typing, at four-digit resolution. Among some 400 genotyped donors of the cohort, an average of approximately 200,000 unique TCR beta nucleotide sequences was sequenced per donor, of which about 18% were non-productive. Rather than using new phenotypic data, the later analysis identified candidate immune exposures from TCR beta sequences and from how often those sequences occurred across donors. The study aimed to test whether signatures of past pathogen exposure could be identified by cataloging public T cell receptors. An early release that covered some 630 HLA-typed donors contained about 300 gigabases of sequencing data and tens of millions of unique TCR sequences. The study used immunosequencing to profile the T cell repertoires of 666 subjects and linked those repertoires to cytomegalovirus serostatus.

The study at large found these results: In an earlier analysis of a few hundred of the donors, most TCR beta V segments were observed in productive rearrangements about 90% or about 30% of the time, broadly matching IMGT annotations. According to a later analysis, TCR association rates differed among HLA loci, with DRB1 alleles showing the most associated TCRs and HLA-C alleles showing the fewest. This cohort had only TCR beta chains sequenced, and the lack of alpha or paired-chain data limited which features could be detected. In both the original and validation cohorts, the classifier was reported to diagnose cytomegalovirus status with high specificity and sensitivity. A further reported finding was that TCR beta sequences accurately predicted the HLA-A and HLA-B alleles for most subjects in the first cohort. The 87-base-pair reads could not distinguish some IMGT-functional V segments, including TRBV6-2 and TRBV6-3, so those segments were excluded. In a later analysis, HLA-associated TCR beta chains were found to be more clonally expanded and to have lower generation probabilities than equally common non-associated chains. Several of the top co-occurrence clusters appeared to be linked to parvovirus B19, influenza, CMV and Epstein-Barr virus, according to a later analysis. Most TCR sequences were observed very rarely across donors, whereas some public TCRs were present in many individuals. A total of about 150 TCR beta chains were listed by the study as associated with cytomegalovirus. Because counts were too low, about 15 rarely observed V segments, including chromosome 9 orphons, were left out of the earlier analysis of 587 of the donors. In vitro tests confirmed that three of the cytomegalovirus-associated TCR beta chains recognize cytomegalovirus antigens. In a later genetic analysis, a missense DCLRE1C variant was associated with V-gene and J-gene trimming of TCR beta chains, and the association was replicated in an independent cohort. A later analysis found that most CMV-associated TCR beta chains appeared HLA-restricted, with HLA associations seemingly driven largely by CMV exposure. At a false discovery rate of 0.05, a later analysis linked fewer than 20,000 TCR beta sequences to specific HLA alleles. Linkage disequilibrium might explain the correlated functional status among segregating V segments, but an unknown experimental factor could not be excluded. CMV serostatus was the only immune exposure information available for the cohort. Compared with the roughly 700-donor mean, donors in an Asian-associated ancestry cluster had fewer N-insertions in productive TCRs, according to a later genetic analysis. The sequencing pipeline was judged likely to have produced a cluster of highly shared sequence variants as a technical artifact. Because HLA typing was unavailable for some donors at each locus, only the typed subset was used in association tests. Presence/absence analyses assumed roughly uniform sequencing depth across donors, an assumption that may not hold. It was suggested by the authors that the approach could potentially be generalized to other disease states and immunological phenotypes. When HLA alleles, especially DR and DQ, strongly co-occurred, attributing TCR associations to individual alleles was difficult.

The germline V gene (reference sequence) gives CDR1 as LNHDA and CDR2 as SQIVND. Reading from cysteine to phenylalanine, the CDR3 counts 13 amino acids. The sequence is cut down to CDR3 DNA, 39 bases in frame from base 1. The junction shows trimming of 6 bases on V and 0 bases on J, plus 6 bases between the germline ends. Details on this clone: The antigen it recognizes is unknown. No clone much larger than this one lies a single base away; base qualities are absent.

The cohort consisted of fewer than 700 healthy bone marrow donors. At the time of sampling, all cohort members were nominally healthy, though unrecorded immune exposures were likely present. The donor tested CMV seronegative and was one of the 352 seronegative cohort members. Each donor provided a peripheral blood sample, and peripheral blood mononuclear cells were used for TCR beta sequencing. Genomic DNA extraction from the blood cell samples was performed with the Qiagen DNeasy Blood Extraction Kit. The library was obtained by the immunoSEQ multiplex PCR assay. For the multiplex PCR, a mixture combining 60 forward primers for TCR Vbeta segments and 13 reverse primers for TCR Jbeta segments was used. The CDR3 region of rearranged TCR beta genes was amplified from genomic DNA by a multiplex PCR assay. On the Illumina HiSeq System, the amplified TCR beta libraries were sequenced as 87-base-pair reads. Processing in the source paper ran as follows. A later analysis counted approximately 74 million unique TCR beta chains across the 550 to 800 repertoires, and some 11 million of these chains were shared by at least two donors. To remove PCR and sequencing errors, raw reads were error-corrected and collapsed into unique sequences using a nearest-neighbor algorithm that merged closely related sequences. To assign V, D and J gene segments, CDR3 sequences were aligned to IMGT reference sequences. Each retained sequence needed at least a six-nucleotide match to both a V gene segment and a J gene segment. Rearrangements were called productive when the CDR3 lacked stop codons and stayed in frame with V and J; all others were non-productive. CDR3 was defined according to IMGT convention as the region running from the second conserved V-encoded cysteine to the conserved J-encoded phenylalanine. Sequences without an unambiguous match to a single V gene segment were excluded from the earlier analysis of several hundred of the donors. In an earlier analysis of 450 to 750 of the donors, a V segment was called functional when productive rearrangements were above 56.7%, and segregating when the standard deviation between donors exceeded 5%. A statistical classification framework was developed to diagnose cytomegalovirus status using the catalog of TCR beta chain sequences. A later analysis assigned V and J genes by comparing TCR nucleotide sequences with IMGT/GENE-DB human TR gene sequences. The TCRdist pipeline was used in a later analysis to assign CDR3 sequences and most-parsimonious VDJ recombination scenarios. In a later analysis, every TCR beta chain was defined by the combination of its CDR3 amino acid sequence and its V-gene family, and reads without a unique V-gene family were dropped. As a way to deal with suspected cross-contamination and a sequencing artifact, a later analysis dropped 450 to 600 nucleotide sequences that were highly shared and had low generation probability. In a later analysis, a clonal expansion index for each public chain was calculated from normalized within-repertoire ranks of inferred template counts. A later analysis computed generation probabilities with a VDJ recombination model fitted to out-of-frame rearrangements, and checked the results against IGoR. In a later analysis, TCR-TCR, TCR-HLA and TCR-CMV co-occurrence was scored with hypergeometric tests, and a repertoire-size bias correction was applied to TCR pairs. False discovery rates were estimated in a later analysis by permuting HLA or CMV assignments 20 times. In a later analysis, co-occurring TCRs were grouped using DBSCAN, and TCRdist sequence similarity was added for clustering within HLA-allele-positive subsets. Repertoires with fewer than 30,000 or more than 120,000 public chains, plus five repertoires with anomalous nucleotide sharing, were excluded from co-occurrence clustering. This is the immuneACCESS table as TCRdb keeps it, with only in-frame sequences that have V and J called. A part of the clones is gone; compared with another copy, unresolved V genes explain less than half, and the rest is unexplained. V, J and clone size are those of that table, while D and trimming were read from the DNA. In all, the sample holds 100,000 to 150,000 clones, and over 80% of those were seen once. The ten largest clones add up to 1.5% of the sample.

This chain joins TRBV19 to TRBJ1-5, with the D gene call left open. This TCR was recovered from a man aged 35 to 55 in good health and CMV-seronegative. Sequencing was performed on PBMCs. In nucleotide form, the sequence is TGTGCCAGTAGAACAAATAGCAATCAGCCCCAGCATTTT. Translated, this gives CASRTNSNQPQHF.